This entry is about one T cell receptor beta chain. Its matching antigen is unknown. The data stem from a study of T-cell memory formation after mild COVID-19. Overall study results and limits: Memory sampled before infection contained some responding clones, suggesting cross-reactive memory joined.

TCRdb reprocessed the 5' RACE reads with MiXCR, giving one entry per CDR3 protein. The sample records a few hundred thousand distinct CDR3 sequences, around 15% being singletons. Sequenced input: PBMCs or a T cell subset sorted from them (not recorded which). This sequence was found in a man aged 18 to 29 who had mild COVID-19 (a few samples of this study predate the infection). Cell type and time point are not known.

The CDR3 DNA is TGTGCCAGCAGGCGGGGAGCGAGCACAGATACGCAGTATTTT. Translating it yields CASRRGASTDTQYF. V and J are TRBV7-6 and TRBJ2-3, with D possibly matching TRBD2 (6 bases). The CDR3 length is 14 residues. With 6 bases removed from V and 0 bases from J, the gap between germline ends came to 10 bases. Germline V gene data show CDR1 as SGHVS and CDR2 as FNYEAQ.